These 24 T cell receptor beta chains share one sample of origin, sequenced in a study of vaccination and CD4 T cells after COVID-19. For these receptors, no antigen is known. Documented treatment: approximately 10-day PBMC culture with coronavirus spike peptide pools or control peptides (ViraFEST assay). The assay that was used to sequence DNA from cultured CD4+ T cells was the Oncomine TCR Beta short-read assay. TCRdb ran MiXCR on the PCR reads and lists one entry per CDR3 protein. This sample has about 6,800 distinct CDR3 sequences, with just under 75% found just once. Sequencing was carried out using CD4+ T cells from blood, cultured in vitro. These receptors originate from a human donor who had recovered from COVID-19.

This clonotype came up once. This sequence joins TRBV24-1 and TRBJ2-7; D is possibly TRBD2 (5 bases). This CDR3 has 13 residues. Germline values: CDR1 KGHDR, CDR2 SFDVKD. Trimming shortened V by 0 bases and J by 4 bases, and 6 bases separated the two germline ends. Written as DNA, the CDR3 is TGTGCCACCAGTGATTTGACGGGATACGAGCAGTACTTC. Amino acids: CATSDLTGYEQYF.

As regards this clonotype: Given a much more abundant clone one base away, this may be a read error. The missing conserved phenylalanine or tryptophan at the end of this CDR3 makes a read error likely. In nucleotides, the CDR3 is TGTGCCAGCAGCCCCGGCTCTCTTGAGACCCAGTACTTA. Translating gives CASSPGSLETQYL. The chain combines TRBV7-2 with TRBJ2-5; D is unclear. The V gene lost 5 bases and the J gene lost 5 bases, with 12 bases spanning the gap. Germline CDR1 and CDR2: SGHTA and FQGNSA. This CDR3 is 13 amino acids long.

CDR3 region: CASSYSRESGSKETQYF. In nucleotides, the CDR3 is TGTGCCAGCAGTTACTCTAGAGAGAGTGGGAGCAAGGAGACCCAGTACTTC. V is TRBV6-2 or TRBV6-3 and J is TRBJ2-5; D perhaps matches TRBD2 (5 bases). Trimming shortened V by 0 bases and J by 5 bases, and 19 bases separated the two germline ends. Germline V gene data show CDR1 as MNHEY and CDR2 as SVGEGT. The CDR3 has 17 residues.

In DNA form, the CDR3 reads TGTGCCAGCAGGCCCAGCCTCTCTGGAAACACCATATATTTT. Protein: CASRPSLSGNTIYF. V gene TRBV6-1 combines with J gene TRBJ1-3; D is unclear. This CDR3 has 14 amino acids. Trimming left V 6 bases short and J 0 bases short, with 9 bases between. Germline CDR1 and CDR2: MNHNS and SASEGT.

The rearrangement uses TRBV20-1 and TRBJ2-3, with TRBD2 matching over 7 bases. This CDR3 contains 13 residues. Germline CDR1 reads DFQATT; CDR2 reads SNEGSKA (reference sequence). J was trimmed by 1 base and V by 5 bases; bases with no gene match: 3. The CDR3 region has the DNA TGCAGTGCTCAGCGGGGAGGCACAGATACGCAGTATTTT. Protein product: CSAQRGGTDTQYF.

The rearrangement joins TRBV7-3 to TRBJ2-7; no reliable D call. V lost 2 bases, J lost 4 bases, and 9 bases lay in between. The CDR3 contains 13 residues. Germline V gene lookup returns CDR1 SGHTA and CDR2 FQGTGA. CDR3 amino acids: CASSLGIGYEQYF. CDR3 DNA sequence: TGTGCCAGCAGCTTAGGGATCGGATACGAGCAGTACTTC.

In nucleotides, the CDR3 is TGTGCCAGTATTCGACTAGCCGAGACCCAGTACTTC. It encodes CASIRLAETQYF. V usage is TRBV19 and J usage is TRBJ2-5; TRBD2 matches 7 bases. Unmatched junction bases numbered 4, after V lost 7 bases and J lost 5 bases. The CDR3 is made up of 12 amino acids. Germline V gene data show CDR1 as LNHDA and CDR2 as SQIVND (reference sequence).

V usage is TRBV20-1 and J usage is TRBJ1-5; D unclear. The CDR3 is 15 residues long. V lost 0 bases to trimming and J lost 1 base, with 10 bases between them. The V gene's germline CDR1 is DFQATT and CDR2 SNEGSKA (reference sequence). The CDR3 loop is CSARDSEASNQPQHF. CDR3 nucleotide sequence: TGCAGTGCTAGAGATTCGGAGGCGAGCAATCAGCCCCAGCATTTT.

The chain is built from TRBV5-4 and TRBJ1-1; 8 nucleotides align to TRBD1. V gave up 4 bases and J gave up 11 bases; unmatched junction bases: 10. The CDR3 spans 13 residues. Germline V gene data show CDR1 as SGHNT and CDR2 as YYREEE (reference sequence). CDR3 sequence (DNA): TGTGCCAGCAGCCAGACAGGGGCCGGGCGGGCTTTCTTT. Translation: CASSQTGAGRAFF.

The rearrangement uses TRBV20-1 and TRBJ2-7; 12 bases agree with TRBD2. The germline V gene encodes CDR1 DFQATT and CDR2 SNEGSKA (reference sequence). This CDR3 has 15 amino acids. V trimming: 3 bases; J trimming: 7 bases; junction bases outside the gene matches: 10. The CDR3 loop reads CSASDLAGGPREQYF. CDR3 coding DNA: TGCAGTGCTAGCGATCTAGCGGGAGGGCCTCGGGAGCAGTACTTC.

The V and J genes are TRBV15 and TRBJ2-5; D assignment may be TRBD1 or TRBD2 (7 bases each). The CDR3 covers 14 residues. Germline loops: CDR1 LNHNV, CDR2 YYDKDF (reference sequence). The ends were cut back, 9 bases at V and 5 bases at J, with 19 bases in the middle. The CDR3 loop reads CATAGGGPRETQYF. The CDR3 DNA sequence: TGTGCCACAGCAGGGGGAGGGCCCAGGGAGACCCAGTACTTC.

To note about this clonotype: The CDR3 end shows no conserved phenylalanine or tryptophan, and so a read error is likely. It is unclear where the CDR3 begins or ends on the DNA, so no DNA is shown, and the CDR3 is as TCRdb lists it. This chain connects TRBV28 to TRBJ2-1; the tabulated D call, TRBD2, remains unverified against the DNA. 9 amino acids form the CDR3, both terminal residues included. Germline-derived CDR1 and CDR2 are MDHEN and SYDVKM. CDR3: CASSRPTRG.

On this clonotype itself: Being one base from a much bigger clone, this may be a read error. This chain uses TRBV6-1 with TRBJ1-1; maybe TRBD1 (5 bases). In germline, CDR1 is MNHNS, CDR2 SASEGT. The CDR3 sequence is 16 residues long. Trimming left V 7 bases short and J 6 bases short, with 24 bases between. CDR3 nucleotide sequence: TGTGCCAGCACGTTGGGACGGAGCAGGGCCCCGTCTGAAGCTTTCTTT. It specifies CASTLGRSRAPSEAFF.

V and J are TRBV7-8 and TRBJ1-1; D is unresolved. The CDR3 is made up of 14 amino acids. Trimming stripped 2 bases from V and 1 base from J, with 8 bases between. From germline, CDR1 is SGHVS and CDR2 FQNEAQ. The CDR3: CASSLPWGNTEAFF. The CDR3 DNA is TGTGCCAGCAGCTTACCCTGGGGGAACACTGAAGCTTTCTTT.

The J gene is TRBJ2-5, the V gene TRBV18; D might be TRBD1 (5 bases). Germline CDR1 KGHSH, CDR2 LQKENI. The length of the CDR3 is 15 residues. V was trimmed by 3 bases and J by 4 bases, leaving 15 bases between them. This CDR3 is CASSPPQGQRETQYF. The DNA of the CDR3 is TGTGCCAGCTCACCCCCGCAGGGTCAACGAGAGACCCAGTACTTC.

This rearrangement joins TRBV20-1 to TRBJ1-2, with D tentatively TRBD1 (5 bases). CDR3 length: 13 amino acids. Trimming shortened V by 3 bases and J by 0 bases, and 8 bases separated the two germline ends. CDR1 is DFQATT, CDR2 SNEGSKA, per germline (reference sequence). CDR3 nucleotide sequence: TGCAGTGCTAGTACGGGACCTAACTATGGCTACACCTTC. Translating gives CSASTGPNYGYTF.

In nucleotides, the CDR3 is TGTGCCACCAGCAGAGATTCGCTTCAACTAATCGGGGAGCTGTTTTTT. Its protein product is CATSRDSLQLIGELFF. The rearrangement uses TRBV15 and TRBJ2-2; D unclear. Trimming shortened V by 0 bases and J by 7 bases, and 15 bases separated the two germline ends. CDR1 and CDR2 from the germline V gene are LNHNV and YYDKDF (reference sequence). The length of the CDR3 is 16 residues.

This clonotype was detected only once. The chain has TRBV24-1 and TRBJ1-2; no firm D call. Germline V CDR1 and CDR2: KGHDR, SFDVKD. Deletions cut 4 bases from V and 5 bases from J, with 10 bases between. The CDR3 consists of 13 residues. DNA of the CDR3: TGTGCCACCAGTGACCAGAGCTCGTATGGCTACACCTTC. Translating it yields CATSDQSSYGYTF.

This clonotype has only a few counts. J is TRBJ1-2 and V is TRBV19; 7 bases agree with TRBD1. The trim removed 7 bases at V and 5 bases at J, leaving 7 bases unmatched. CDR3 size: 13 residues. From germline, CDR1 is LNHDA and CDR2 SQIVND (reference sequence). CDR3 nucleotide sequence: TGTGCCAGTACTGGGACAGCCCTATATGGCTACACCTTC. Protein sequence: CASTGTALYGYTF.

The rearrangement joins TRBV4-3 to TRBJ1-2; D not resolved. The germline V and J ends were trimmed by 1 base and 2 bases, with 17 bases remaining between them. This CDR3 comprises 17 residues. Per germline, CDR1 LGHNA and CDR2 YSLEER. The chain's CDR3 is CASSQVISSGGNYGYTF. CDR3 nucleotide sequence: TGCGCCAGCAGCCAAGTAATATCTTCGGGAGGGAACTATGGCTACACCTTC.

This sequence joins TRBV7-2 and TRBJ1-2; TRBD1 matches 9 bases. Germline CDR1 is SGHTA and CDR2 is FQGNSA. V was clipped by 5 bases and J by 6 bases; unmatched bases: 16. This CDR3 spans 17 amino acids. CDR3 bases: TGTGCCAGCAGCCCCAGTAGGGGACAGGGAAGCTCTAATGGCTACACCTTC. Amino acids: CASSPSRGQGSSNGYTF.

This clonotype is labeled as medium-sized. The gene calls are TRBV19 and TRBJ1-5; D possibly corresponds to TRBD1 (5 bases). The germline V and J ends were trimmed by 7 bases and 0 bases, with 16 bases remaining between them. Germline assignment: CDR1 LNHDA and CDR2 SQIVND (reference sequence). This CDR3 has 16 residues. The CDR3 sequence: CASIRVGGDSNQPQHF. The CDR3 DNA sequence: TGTGCCAGTATCCGGGTCGGGGGAGATAGCAATCAGCCCCAGCATTTT.

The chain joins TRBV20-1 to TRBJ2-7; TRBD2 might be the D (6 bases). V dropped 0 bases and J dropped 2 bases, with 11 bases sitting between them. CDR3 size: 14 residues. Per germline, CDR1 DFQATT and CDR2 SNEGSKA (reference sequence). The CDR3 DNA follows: TGCAGTGCTAGAGATAAGGGACTCACCTACGAGCAGTACTTC. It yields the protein CSARDKGLTYEQYF.

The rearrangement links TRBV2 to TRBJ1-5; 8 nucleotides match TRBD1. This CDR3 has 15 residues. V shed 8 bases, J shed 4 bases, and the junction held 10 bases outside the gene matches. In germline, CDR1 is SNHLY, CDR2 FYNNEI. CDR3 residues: CASREAGGRNQPQHF. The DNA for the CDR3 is TGTGCCAGCCGGGAGGCAGGGGGCCGGAATCAGCCCCAGCATTTT.